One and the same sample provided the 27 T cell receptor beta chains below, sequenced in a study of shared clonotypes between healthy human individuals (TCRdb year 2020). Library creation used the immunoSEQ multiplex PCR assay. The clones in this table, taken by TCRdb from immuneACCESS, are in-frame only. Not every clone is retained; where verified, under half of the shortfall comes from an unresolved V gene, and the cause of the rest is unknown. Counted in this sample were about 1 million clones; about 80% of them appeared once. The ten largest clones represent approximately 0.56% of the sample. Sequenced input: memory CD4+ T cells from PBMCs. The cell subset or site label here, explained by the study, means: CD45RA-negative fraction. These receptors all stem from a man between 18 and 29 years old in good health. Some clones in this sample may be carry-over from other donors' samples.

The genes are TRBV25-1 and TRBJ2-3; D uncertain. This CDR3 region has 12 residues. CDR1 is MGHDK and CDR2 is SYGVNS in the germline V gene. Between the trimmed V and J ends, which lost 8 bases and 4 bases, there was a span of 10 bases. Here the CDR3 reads CASRGSADTQYF. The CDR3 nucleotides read TGTGCCAGCCGCGGCAGTGCAGATACGCAGTATTTT.

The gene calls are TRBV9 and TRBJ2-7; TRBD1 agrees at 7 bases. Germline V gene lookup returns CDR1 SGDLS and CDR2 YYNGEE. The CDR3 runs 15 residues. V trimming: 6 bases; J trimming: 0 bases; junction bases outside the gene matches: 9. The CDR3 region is CASTFSRTGSYEQYF. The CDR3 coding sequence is TGTGCCAGCACCTTTTCACGGACAGGCTCCTACGAGCAGTACTTC.

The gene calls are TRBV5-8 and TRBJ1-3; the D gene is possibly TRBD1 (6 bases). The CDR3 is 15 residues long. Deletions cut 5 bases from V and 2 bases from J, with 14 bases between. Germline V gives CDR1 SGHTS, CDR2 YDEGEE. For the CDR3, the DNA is TGTGCCAGCAGTCCCCTTCAGGGGCCTGGAAACACCATATATTTT. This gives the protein CASSPLQGPGNTIYF.

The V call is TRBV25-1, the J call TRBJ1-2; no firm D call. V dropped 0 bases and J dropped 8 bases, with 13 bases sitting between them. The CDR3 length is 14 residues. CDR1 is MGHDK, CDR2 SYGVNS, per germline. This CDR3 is CASSEYNSPSGYTF. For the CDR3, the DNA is TGTGCCAGCAGTGAATACAACAGCCCAAGCGGCTACACCTTC.

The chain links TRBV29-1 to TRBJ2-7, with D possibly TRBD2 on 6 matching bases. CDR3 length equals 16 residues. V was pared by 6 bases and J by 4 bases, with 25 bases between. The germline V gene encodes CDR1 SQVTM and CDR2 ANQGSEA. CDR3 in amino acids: CSVAPAGTQISYEQYF. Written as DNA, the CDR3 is TGCAGCGTCGCCCCGGCGGGGACCCAAATATCTTACGAGCAGTACTTC.

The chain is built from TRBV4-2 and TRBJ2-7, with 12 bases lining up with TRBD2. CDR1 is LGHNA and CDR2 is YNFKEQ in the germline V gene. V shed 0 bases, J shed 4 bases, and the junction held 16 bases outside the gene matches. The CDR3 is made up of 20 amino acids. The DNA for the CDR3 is TGTGCCAGCAGCCAAGAGAATGTAGTGACTAGCGGGAGCCTCGTGTACGAGCAGTACTTC. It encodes CASSQENVVTSGSLVYEQYF.

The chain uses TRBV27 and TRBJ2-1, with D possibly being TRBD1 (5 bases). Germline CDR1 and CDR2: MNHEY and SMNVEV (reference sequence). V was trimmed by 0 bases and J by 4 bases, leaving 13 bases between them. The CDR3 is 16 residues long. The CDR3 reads CASSLSSRVGYNEQFF. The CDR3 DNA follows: TGTGCCAGCAGTTTATCGAGCAGGGTGGGTTACAATGAGCAGTTCTTC.

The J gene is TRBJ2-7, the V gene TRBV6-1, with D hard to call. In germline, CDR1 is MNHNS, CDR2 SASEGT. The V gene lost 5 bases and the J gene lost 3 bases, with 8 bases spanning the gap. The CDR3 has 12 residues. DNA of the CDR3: TGTGCCAGCAGTCCGCGCTTCTACGAGCAGTACTTC. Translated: CASSPRFYEQYF.

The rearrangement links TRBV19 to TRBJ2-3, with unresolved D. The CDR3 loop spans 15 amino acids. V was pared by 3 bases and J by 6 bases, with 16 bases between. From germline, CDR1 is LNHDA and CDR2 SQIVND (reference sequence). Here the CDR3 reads CASSIFGSSVDTQYF. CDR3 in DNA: TGTGCCAGTAGTATTTTCGGTTCATCTGTCGATACGCAGTATTTT.

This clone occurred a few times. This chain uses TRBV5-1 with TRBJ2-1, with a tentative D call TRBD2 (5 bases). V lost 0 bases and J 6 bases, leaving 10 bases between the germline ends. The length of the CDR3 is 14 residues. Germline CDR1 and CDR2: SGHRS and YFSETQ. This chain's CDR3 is CASSLEGRGNEQFF. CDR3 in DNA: TGCGCCAGCAGCTTGGAGGGCCGGGGCAATGAGCAGTTCTTC.

CDR3 sequence reads: CASSHTDRSYNEQFF. The CDR3 DNA follows: TGTGCCAGCAGCCATACGGACAGGAGCTACAATGAGCAGTTCTTC. This rearrangement joins TRBV7-9 to TRBJ2-1, with 7 positions matching TRBD1. Germline-derived CDR1 and CDR2 are SEHNR and FQNEAQ (reference sequence). The V and J ends lost 5 bases and 3 bases, in that order; junction bases with no gene match: 7. CDR3 length: 15 amino acids.

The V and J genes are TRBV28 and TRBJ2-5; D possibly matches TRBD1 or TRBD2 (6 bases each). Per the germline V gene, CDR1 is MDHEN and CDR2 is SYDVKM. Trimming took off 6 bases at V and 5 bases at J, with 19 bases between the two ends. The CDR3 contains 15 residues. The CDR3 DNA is TGTGCCAGCAGACCCCAGGCACGGGGGCGGGAGACCCAGTACTTC. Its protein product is CASRPQARGRETQYF.

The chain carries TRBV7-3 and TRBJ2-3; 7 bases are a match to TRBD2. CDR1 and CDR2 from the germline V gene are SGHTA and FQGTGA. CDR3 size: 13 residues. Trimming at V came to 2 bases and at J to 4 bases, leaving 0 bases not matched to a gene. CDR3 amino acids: CASSLAGADTQYF. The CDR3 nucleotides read TGTGCCAGCAGCTTAGCGGGAGCAGATACGCAGTATTTT.

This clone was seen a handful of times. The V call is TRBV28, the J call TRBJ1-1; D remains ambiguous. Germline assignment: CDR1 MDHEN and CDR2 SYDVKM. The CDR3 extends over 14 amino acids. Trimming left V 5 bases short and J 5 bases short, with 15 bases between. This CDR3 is CASSHPAGQTEAFF. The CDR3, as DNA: TGTGCCAGCAGTCACCCAGCCGGGCAAACTGAAGCTTTCTTT.

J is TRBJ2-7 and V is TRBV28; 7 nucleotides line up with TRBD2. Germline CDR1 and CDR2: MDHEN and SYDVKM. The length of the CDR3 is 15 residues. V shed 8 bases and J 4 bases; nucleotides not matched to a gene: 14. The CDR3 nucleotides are TGTGCCAGCTTATCTCACGGACTAGACGGGTACGAGCAGTACTTC. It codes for CASLSHGLDGYEQYF.

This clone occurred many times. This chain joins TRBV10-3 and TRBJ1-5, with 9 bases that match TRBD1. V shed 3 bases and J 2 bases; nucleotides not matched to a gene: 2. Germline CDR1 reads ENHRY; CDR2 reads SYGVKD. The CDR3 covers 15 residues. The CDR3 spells CAISDRTGGNQPQHF. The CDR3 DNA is TGTGCCATCAGTGACCGGACAGGGGGCAATCAGCCCCAGCATTTT.

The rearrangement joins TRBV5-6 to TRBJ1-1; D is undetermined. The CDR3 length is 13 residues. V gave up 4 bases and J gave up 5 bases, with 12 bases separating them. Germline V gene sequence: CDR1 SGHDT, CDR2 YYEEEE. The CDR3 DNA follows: TGTGCCAGCAGCCGTGGGAGGGCTACTGAAGCTTTCTTT. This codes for CASSRGRATEAFF.

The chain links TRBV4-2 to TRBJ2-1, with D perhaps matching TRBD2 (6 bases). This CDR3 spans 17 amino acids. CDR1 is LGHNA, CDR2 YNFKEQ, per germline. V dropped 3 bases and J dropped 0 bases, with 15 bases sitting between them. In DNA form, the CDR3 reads TGTGCCAGCAGCCAGCACCCGGACGGGAGCTCCTACAATGAGCAGTTCTTC. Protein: CASSQHPDGSSYNEQFF.

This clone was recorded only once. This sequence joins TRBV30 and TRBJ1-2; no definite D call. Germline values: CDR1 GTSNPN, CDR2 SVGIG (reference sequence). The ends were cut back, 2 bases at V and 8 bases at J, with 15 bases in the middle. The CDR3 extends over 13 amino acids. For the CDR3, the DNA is TGTGCCTGGAGTTCAGGAACTGGGAGCGGCTACACCTTC. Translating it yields CAWSSGTGSGYTF.

CDR3: CASSYRSGSTDTQYF. The CDR3 DNA sequence: TGTGCCAGCAGCTACCGGTCCGGGAGCACAGATACGCAGTATTTT. The chain combines TRBV7-3 with TRBJ2-3; D gene uncertain. CDR1 SGHTA and CDR2 FQGTGA come from the germline V gene. Trimming shortened V by 4 bases and J by 0 bases, and 11 bases separated the two germline ends. The CDR3 is 15 residues long.

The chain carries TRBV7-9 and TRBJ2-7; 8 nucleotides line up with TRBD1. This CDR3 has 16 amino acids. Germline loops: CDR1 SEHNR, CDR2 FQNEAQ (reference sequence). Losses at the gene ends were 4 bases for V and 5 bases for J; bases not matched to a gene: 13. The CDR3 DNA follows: TGTGCCAGCAGCTCTACTCATTGGACAGGGCCCGACGAGCAGTACTTC. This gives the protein CASSSTHWTGPDEQYF.

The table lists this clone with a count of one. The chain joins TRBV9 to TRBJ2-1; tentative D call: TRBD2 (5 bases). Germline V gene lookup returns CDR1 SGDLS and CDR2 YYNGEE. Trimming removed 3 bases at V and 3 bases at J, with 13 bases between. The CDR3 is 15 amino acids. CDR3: CASSAGGELYNEQFF. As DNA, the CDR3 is TGTGCCAGCAGCGCTGGAGGAGAGCTCTACAATGAGCAGTTCTTC.

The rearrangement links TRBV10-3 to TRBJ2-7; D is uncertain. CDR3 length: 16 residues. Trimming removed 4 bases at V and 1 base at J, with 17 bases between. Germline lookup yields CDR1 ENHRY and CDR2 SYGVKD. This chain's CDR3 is CAISAHSRRASYEQYF. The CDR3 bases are TGTGCCATCAGTGCTCATAGTCGGAGAGCTTCCTACGAGCAGTACTTC.

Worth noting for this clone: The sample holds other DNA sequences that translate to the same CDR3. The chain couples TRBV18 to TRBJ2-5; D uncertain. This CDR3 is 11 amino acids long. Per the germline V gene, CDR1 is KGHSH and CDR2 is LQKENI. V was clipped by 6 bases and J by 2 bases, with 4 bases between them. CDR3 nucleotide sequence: TGTGCCAGCTCGGAACAAGAGACCCAGTACTTC. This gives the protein CASSEQETQYF.

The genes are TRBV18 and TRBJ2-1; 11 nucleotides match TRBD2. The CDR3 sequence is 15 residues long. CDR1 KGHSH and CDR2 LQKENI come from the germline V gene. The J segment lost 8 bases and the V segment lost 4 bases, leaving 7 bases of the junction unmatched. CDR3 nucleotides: TGTGCCAGCTCACGCACGGGACTAGCGGACCATGAGCAGTTCTTC. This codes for CASSRTGLADHEQFF.

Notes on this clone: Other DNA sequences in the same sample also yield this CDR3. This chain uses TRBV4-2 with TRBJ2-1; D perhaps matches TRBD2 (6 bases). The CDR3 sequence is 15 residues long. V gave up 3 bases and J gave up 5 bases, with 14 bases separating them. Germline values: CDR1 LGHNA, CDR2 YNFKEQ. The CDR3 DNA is TGTGCCAGCAGCCAGAGCCTAGCGACGAACAATGAGCAGTTCTTC. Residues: CASSQSLATNNEQFF.

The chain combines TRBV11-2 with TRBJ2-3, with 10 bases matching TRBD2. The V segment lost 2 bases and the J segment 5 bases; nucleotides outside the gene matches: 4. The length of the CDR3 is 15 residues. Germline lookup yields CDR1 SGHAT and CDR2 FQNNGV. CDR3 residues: CASSLTSGNRDTQYF. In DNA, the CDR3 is TGTGCCAGCAGCTTAACTAGCGGGAATCGAGATACGCAGTATTTT.